The 5 T cell receptor beta chains in this list originate from one sample, sequenced in a study of blood T cell repertoires in COVID-19. The assay was immunoSEQ multiplex PCR, and TCRdb's table has in-frame clones only and misses some. Seen here are around 130,000 clones, roughly 81% observed once, and the top ten hold 9.5% to 15%. Specimen: peripheral blood. The origin of the receptors is a human donor in a cohort sampled during active COVID-19.

This clone appeared a single time. V is TRBV6-6 and J is TRBJ1-1; 8 nucleotides match TRBD1. V lost 5 bases to trimming and J lost 5 bases; unmatched junction nucleotides: 7. Germline V CDR1 and CDR2: MNHNY, SVGAGI (reference sequence). The CDR3 contains 14 residues. CDR3 sequence reads: CASSGPGGETEAFF. The CDR3 DNA sequence: TGTGCCAGCAGTGGCCCAGGGGGCGAGACTGAAGCTTTCTTT.

This rearrangement joins TRBV7-9 to TRBJ2-7; 8 bases are a match to TRBD2. Germline V lookup: CDR1 SEHNR, CDR2 FQNEAQ (reference sequence). Trimming took 3 bases from V and 5 from J; bases not matched to a gene: 3. The CDR3 totals 13 residues. CDR3 nucleotide sequence: TGTGCCAGCAGCTTCGCGGGGGGCCACGAGCAGTACTTC. This gives the protein CASSFAGGHEQYF.

The chain couples TRBV5-1 to TRBJ2-7, with 8 bases aligning to TRBD1. J gave up 2 bases and V 9 bases, and 13 bases lay outside the gene matches. The CDR3 contains 15 residues. In germline, CDR1 is SGHRS, CDR2 YFSETQ. This chain's CDR3 is CATKTWTGSTYEQYF. CDR3 bases: TGCGCCACCAAGACTTGGACAGGGAGCACCTACGAGCAGTACTTC.

The chain is built from TRBV28 and TRBJ1-5, with TRBD1 identical over 9 bases. Germline loops: CDR1 MDHEN, CDR2 SYDVKM. This CDR3 spans 15 amino acids. V shed 6 bases, J shed 0 bases, and the junction held 3 bases outside the gene matches. The CDR3 sequence: CASRGQGVSNQPQHF. The DNA for the CDR3 is TGTGCCAGCAGGGGACAGGGAGTTAGCAATCAGCCCCAGCATTTT.

The J gene is TRBJ1-1, the V gene TRBV9, with 8 bases fitting TRBD1. The length of the CDR3 is 14 residues. With 3 bases clipped from V and 1 base from J, the junction kept 2 bases outside the gene matches. Germline CDR1 SGDLS, CDR2 YYNGEE. CDR3 in DNA: TGTGCCAGCAGCGCCGGGACAGGGAACACTGAAGCTTTCTTT. This codes for CASSAGTGNTEAFF. The whole variable domain, filled in from reference TRBV9 and TRBJ1-1, reads DSGVTQTPKHLITATGQRVTLRCSPRSGDLSVYWYQQSLDQGLQFLIQYYNGEERAKGNILERFSAQQFPDLHSELNLSSLELGDSALYFCASSAGTGNTEAFFGQGTRLTVV.